Below, one T cell receptor beta chain is given with its context. Sequencing was performed with immunoSEQ multiplex PCR; in TCRdb, only in-frame clones are kept and a portion is missing. Here the sample spans about 200,000 clones, approximately 72% being singletons. The data were obtained in a study of cytotoxic CD8 clonotypes in ibrutinib-treated CLL. Study-level information: Among patients, some 24 responded partially and 2 completely; approximately 14 then stayed remitted and 12 progressed after median approximately 68 months.

The sequence derives from a human donor with chronic lymphocytic leukemia. The specimen comprised PBMCs, sampled after 24 months of ibrutinib treatment.

CDR3 amino acids: CASSQETGQYYEQYF. The CDR3 DNA sequence: TGCGCCAGCAGCCAAGAGACAGGGCAATACTACGAGCAGTACTTC. The chain uses TRBV4-3 and TRBJ2-7; 7 nucleotides line up with TRBD1. CDR1 and CDR2 (germline): LGHNA, YSLEER. The V and J ends lost 0 bases and 3 bases, in that order; junction bases with no gene match: 5. The CDR3 is made up of 15 amino acids.